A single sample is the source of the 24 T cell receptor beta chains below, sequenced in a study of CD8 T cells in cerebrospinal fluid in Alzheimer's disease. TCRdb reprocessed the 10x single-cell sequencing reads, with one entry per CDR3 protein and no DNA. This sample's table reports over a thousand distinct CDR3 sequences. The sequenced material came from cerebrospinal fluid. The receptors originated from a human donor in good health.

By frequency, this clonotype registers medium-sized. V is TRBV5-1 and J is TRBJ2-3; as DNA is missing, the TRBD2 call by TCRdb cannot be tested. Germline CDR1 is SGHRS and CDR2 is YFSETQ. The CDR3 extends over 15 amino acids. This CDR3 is CASSLSSPSTDTQYF.

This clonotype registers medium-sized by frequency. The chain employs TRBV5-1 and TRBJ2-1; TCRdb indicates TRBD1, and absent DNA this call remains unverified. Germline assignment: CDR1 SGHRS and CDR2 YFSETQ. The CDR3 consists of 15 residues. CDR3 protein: CASTAGTGSYNEQFF.

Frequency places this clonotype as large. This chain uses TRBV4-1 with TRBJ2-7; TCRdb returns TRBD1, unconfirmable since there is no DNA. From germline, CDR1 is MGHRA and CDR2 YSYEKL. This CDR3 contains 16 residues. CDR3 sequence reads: CASSQRSGTGISEQYF.

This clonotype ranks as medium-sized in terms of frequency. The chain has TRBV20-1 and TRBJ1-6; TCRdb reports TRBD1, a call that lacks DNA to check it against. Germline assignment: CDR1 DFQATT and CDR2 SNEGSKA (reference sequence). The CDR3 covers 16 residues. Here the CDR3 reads CSAHPARDSYNSPLHF.

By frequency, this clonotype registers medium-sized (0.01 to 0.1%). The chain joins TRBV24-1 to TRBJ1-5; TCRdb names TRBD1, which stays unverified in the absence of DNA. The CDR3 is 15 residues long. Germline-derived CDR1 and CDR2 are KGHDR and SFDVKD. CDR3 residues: CATSETGVTNQPQHF.

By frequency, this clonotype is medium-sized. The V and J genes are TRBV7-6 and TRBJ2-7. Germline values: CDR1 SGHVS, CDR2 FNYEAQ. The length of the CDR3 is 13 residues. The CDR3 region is CASSLAQSGEQYF. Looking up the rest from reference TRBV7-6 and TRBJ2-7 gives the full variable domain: GAGVSQSPRYKVTKRGQDVALRCDPISGHVSLYWYRQALGQGPEFLTYFNYEAQQDKSGLPNDRFSAERPEGSISTLTIQRTEQRDSAMYRCASSLAQSGEQYFGPGTRLTVT.

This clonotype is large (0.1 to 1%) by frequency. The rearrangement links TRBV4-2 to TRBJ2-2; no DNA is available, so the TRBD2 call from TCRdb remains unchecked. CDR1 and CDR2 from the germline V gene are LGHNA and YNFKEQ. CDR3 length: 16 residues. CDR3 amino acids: CASSQGPVPGVGELFF.

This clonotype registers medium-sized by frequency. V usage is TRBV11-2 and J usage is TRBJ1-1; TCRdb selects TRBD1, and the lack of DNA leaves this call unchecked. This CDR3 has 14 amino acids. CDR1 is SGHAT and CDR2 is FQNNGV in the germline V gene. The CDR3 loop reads CASSRGGLPTEAFF. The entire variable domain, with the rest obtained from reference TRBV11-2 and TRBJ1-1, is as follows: EAGVAQSPRYKIIEKRQSVAFWCNPISGHATLYWYQQILGQGPKLLIQFQNNGVVDDSQLPKDRFSAERLKGVDSTLKIQPAKLEDSAVYLCASSRGGLPTEAFFGQGTRLTVV.

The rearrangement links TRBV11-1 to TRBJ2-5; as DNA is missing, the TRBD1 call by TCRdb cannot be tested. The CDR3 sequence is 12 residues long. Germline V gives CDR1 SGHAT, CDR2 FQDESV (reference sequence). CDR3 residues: CASSLMERVQYF.

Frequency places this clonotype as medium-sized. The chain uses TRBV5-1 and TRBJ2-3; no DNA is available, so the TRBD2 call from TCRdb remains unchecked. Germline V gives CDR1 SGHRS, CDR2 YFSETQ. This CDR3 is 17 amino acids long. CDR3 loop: CASSRVVGGRLSDTQYF.

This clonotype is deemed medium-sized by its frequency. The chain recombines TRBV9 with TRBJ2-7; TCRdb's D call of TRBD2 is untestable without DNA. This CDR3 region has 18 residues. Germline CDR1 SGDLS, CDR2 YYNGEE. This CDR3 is CASSVHPGTSGSYYEQYF.

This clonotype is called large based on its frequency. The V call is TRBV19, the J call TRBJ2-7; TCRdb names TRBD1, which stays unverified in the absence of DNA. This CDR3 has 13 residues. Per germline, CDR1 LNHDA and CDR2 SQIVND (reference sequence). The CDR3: CASSTKDMYEQYF.

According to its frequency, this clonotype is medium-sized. CDR3 sequence reads: CASSLEPVSSYEQYF. The chain employs TRBV5-1 and TRBJ2-7. In germline, CDR1 is SGHRS, CDR2 YFSETQ. The CDR3 runs to 15 residues.

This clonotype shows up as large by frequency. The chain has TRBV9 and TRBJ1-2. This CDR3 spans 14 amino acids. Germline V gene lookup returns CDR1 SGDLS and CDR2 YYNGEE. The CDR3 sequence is CASSVGRMNYGYTF. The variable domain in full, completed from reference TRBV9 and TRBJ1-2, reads DSGVTQTPKHLITATGQRVTLRCSPRSGDLSVYWYQQSLDQGLQFLIQYYNGEERAKGNILERFSAQQFPDLHSELNLSSLELGDSALYFCASSVGRMNYGYTFGSGTRLTVV.

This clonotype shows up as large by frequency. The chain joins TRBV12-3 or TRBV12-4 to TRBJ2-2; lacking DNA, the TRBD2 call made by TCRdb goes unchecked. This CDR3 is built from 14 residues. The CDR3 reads CASSPGLVTGELFF.

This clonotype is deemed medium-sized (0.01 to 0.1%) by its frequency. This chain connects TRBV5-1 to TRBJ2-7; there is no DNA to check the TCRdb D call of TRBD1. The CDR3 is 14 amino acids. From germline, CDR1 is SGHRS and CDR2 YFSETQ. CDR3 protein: CASSLEGARSEQYF.

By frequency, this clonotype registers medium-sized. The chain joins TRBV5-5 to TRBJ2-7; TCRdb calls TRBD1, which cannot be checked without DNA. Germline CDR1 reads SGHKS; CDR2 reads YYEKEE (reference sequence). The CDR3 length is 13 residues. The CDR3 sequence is CASSSDSDYEQYF. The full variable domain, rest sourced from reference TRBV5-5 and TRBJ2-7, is DAGVTQSPTHLIKTRGQQVTLRCSPISGHKSVSWYQQVLGQGPQFIFQYYEKEERGRGNFPDRFSARQFPNYSSELNVNALLLGDSALYLCASSSDSDYEQYFGPGTRLTVT.

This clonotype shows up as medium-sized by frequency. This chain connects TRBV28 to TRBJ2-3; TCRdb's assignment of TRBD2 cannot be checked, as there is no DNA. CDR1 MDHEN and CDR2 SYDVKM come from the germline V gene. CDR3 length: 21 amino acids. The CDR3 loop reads CASSSGLAGGPRTGSTDTQYF. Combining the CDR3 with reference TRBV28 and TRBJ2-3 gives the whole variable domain DVKVTQSSRYLVKRTGEKVFLECVQDMDHENMFWYRQDPGLGLRLIYFSYDVKMKEKGDIPEGYSVSREKKERFSLILESASTNQTSMYLCASSSGLAGGPRTGSTDTQYFGPGTRLTVL.

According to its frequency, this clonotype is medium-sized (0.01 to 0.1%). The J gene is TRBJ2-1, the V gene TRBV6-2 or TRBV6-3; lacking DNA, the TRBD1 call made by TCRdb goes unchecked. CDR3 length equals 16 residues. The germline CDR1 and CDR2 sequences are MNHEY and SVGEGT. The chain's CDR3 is CASSPYRGSLSNEQFF.

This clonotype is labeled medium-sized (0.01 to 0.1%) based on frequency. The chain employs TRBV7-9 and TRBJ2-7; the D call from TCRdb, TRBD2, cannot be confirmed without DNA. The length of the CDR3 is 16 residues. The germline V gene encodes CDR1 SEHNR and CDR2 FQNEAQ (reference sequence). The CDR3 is CASSPLTSGRKYEQYF. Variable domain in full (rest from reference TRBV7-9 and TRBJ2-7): DTGVSQNPRHKITKRGQNVTFRCDPISEHNRLYWYRQTLGQGPEFLTYFQNEAQLEKSRLLSDRFSAERPKGSFSTLEIQRTEQGDSAMYLCASSPLTSGRKYEQYFGPGTRLTVT.

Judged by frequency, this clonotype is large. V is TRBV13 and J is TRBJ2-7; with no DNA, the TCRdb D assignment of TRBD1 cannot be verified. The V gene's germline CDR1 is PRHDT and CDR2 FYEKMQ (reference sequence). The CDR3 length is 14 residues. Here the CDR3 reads CASSLGRQAYEQYF.

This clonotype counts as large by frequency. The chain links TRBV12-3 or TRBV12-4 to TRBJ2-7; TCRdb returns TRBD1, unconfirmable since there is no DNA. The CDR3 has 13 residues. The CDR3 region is CASSRGQGLLQYF.

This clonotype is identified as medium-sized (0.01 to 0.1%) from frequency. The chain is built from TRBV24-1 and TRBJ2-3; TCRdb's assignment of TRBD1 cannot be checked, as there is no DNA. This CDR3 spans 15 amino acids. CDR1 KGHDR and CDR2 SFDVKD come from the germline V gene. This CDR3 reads CATSDLTGRADTQYF.

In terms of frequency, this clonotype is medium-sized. This CDR3 reads CASSRDSTDTQYF. The genes are TRBV6-5 and TRBJ2-3; TCRdb outputs TRBD1, but without DNA this stays unchecked. Germline CDR1 MNHEY, CDR2 SVGAGI. CDR3 size: 13 residues.